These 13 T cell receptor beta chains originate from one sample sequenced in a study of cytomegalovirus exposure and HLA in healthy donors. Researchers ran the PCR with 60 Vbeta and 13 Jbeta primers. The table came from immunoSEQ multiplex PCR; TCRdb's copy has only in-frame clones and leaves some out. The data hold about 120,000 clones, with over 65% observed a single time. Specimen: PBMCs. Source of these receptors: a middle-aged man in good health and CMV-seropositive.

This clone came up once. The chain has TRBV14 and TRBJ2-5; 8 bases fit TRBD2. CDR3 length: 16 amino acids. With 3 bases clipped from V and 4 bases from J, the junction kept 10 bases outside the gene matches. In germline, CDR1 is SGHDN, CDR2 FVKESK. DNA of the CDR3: TGTGCCAGCAGCCACTCGGGAGGGCCGTCGGGAGAGACCCAGTACTTC. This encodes CASSHSGGPSGETQYF.

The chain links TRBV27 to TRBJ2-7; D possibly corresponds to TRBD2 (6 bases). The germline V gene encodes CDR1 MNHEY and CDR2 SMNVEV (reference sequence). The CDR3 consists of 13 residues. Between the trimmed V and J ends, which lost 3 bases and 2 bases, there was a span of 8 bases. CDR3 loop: CASSFTSTYEQYF. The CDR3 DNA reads TGTGCCAGCAGTTTTACTAGCACCTACGAGCAGTACTTC.

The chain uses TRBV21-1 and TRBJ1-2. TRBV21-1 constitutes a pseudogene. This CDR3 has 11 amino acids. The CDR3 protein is CARDGDHGYTF. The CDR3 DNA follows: TGTGCCAGAGACGGGGATCATGGCTACACCTTC.

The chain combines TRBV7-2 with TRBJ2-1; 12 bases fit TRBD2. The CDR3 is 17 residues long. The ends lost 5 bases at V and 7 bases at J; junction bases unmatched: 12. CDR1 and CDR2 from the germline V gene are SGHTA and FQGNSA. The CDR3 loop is CASSPQSGTSGRNEQFF. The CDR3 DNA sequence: TGTGCCAGCAGCCCTCAGTCCGGGACTAGCGGGCGAAATGAGCAGTTCTTC.

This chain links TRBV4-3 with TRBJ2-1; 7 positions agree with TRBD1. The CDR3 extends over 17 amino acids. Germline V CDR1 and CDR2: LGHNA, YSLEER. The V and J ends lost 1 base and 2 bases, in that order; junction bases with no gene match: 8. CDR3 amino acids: CASSQGRTGSPYNEQFF. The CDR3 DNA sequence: TGCGCCAGCAGCCAAGGGCGGACAGGAAGCCCCTACAATGAGCAGTTCTTC.

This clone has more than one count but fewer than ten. CDR3 region: CASSFQGVGDTQYF. Here the CDR3 DNA reads TGTGCCAGCAGCTTCCAGGGGGTGGGAGATACGCAGTATTTT. V is TRBV7-2 and J is TRBJ2-3; TRBD1 matches 7 bases. CDR1 is SGHTA and CDR2 is FQGNSA in the germline V gene. V gave up 3 bases and J gave up 5 bases; unmatched junction bases: 5. CDR3 length: 14 amino acids.

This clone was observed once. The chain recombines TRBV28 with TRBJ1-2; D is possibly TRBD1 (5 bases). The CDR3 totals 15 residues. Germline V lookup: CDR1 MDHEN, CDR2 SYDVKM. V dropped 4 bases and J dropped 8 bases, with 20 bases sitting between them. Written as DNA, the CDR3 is TGTGCCAGCAGTTCCCCCGCGGGGCAGGGAAGCGGCTACACCTTC. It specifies CASSSPAGQGSGYTF.

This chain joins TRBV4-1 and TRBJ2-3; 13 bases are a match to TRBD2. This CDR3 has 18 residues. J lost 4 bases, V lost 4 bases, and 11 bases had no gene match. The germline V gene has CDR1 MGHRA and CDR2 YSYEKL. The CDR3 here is CASSPTPTSGGPADTQYF. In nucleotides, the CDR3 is TGCGCCAGCAGCCCAACGCCGACTAGCGGGGGGCCCGCAGATACGCAGTATTTT.

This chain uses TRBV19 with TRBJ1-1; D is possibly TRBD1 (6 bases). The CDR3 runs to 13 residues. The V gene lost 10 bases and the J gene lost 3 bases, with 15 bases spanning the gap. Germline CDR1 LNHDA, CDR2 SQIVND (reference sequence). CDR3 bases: TGTGCCACCCGGGACACCCCGGACACTGAAGCTTTCTTT. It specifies CATRDTPDTEAFF.

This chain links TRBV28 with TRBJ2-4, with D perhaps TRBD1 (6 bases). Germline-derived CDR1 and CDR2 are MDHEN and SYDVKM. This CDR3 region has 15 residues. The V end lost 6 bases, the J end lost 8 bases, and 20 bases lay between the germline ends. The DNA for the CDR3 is TGTGCCAGCAGCCCGTACACAGGGACCCCAGACATTCAGTACTTC. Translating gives CASSPYTGTPDIQYF.

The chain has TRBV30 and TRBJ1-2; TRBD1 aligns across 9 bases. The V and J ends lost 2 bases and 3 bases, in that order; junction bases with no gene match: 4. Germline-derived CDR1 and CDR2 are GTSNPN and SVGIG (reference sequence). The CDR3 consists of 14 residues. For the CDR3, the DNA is TGTGCCTGGAGTCCACAGGGGGCTCACTATGGCTACACCTTC. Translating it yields CAWSPQGAHYGYTF. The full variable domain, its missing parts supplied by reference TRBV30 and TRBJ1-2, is SQTIHQWPATLVQPVGSPLSLECTVEGTSNPNLYWYRQAAGRGLQLLFYSVGIGQISSEVPQNLSASRPQDRQFILSSKKLLLSDSGFYLCAWSPQGAHYGYTFGSGTRLTVV.

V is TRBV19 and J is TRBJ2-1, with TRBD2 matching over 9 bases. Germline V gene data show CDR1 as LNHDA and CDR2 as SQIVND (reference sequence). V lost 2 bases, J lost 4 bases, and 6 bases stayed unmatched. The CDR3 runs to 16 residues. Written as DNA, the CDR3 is TGTGCCAGTAGTATAACGGGACTAGCTGCTTACAATGAGCAGTTCTTC. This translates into CASSITGLAAYNEQFF.

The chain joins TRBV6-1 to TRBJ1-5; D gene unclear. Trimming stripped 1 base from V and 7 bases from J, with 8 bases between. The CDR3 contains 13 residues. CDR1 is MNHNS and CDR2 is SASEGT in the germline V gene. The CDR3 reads CASSEGSRQPQHF. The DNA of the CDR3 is TGTGCCAGCAGTGAAGGGAGTCGCCAGCCCCAGCATTTT.